This TCR beta chain was sequenced in a study of CD8 T cells in Susac syndrome. Trimming took 5 bases from V and 4 from J; bases not matched to a gene: 10. CDR1 and CDR2 (germline): SGHTA, FQGNSA. CDR3 length equals 16 residues. Random hexamers were used to reverse transcribe the RNA input (about 0.45 to 1 ug). An immunoSEQ multiplex PCR generated amplified TCR beta CDR3 products spanning 54 Vbeta and 13 Jbeta. TCRdb passed the immunoSEQ multiplex PCR reads through MiXCR, listing each CDR3 protein once. The data hold around 220,000 distinct CDR3 sequences, with 80% to 95% observed a single time. V is TRBV7-2 and J is TRBJ1-4, with 7 positions matching TRBD1. What was sequenced was CD8+ T cells from PBMCs. This sequence originates from a human donor with multiple sclerosis. CDR3 region: CASSLWAGTVNEKLFF. The DNA for the CDR3 is TGTGCCAGCAGCCTCTGGGCCGGGACAGTTAATGAAAAACTGTTTTTT.